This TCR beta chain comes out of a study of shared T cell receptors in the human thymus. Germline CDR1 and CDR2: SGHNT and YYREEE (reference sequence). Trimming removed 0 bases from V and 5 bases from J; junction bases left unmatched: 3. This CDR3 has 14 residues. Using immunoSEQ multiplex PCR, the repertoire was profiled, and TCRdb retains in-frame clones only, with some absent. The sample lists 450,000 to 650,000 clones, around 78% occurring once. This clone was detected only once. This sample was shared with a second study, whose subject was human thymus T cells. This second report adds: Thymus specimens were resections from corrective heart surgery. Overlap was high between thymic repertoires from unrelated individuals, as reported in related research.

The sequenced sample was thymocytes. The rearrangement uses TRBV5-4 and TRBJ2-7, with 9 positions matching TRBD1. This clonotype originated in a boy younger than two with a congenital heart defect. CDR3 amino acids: CASSLAGQGNEQYF. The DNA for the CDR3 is TGTGCCAGCAGCTTGGCGGGACAGGGAAACGAGCAGTACTTC.